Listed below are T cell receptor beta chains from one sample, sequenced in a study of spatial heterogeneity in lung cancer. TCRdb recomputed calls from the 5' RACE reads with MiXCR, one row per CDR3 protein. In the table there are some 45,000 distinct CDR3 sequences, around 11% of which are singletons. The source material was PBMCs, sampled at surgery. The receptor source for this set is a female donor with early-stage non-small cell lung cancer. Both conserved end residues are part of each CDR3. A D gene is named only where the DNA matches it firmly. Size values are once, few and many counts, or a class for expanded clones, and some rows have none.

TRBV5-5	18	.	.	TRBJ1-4	CASSLQTWTGTTNEKLFF	TGTGCCAGCAGCTTGCAAACCTGGACGGGTACAACTAATGAAAAACTGTTTTTT
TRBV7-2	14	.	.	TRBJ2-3	CASSLVTVTDTQYF	TGTGCCAGCAGCTTAGTGACAGTCACAGATACGCAGTATTTT
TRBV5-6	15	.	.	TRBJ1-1	CASRGRGVMNTEAFF	TGTGCCAGCAGGGGGCGCGGGGTCATGAACACTGAAGCTTTCTTT
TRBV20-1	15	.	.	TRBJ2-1	CSAPRGTASYNEQFF	TGCAGTGCTCCCCGCGGGACAGCCTCCTACAATGAGCAGTTCTTC
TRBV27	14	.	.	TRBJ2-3	CASSLWQSTDTQYF	TGTGCCAGCAGTTTATGGCAGAGCACAGATACGCAGTATTTT
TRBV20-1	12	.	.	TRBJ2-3	CSAKESTDTQYF	TGCAGTGCTAAGGAGAGCACAGATACGCAGTATTTT
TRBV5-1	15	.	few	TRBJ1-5	CASSLEGNANQPQHF	TGCGCCAGCAGCTTGGAGGGGAACGCTAATCAGCCCCAGCATTTT
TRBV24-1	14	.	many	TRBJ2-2	CATSANLDTGELFF	TGTGCCACCAGTGCAAATTTAGACACCGGGGAGCTGTTTTTT
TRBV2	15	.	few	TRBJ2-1	CASSPFGAGYNEQFF	TGTGCCAGCAGCCCCTTTGGGGCCGGATACAATGAGCAGTTCTTC
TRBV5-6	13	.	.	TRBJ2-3	CASSRWTTDTQYF	TGTGCCAGCAGCAGATGGACCACAGATACGCAGTATTTT